This T cell receptor (beta chain) was found in a study of blood T cell repertoires in COVID-19. The wider study: The study drew acute and convalescent COVID-19 samples from the United States, Italy and Spain. Sample material is recorded as cDNA or gDNA derived from T cells, B-cell-depleted T cells, or PBMCs.

Per the original data handling: Nucleated cell counts were estimated from reference gene primer amplification. Only in-frame clones appear in the TCRdb table, and some are missing; sequencing was by immunoSEQ multiplex PCR. V and J calls and clone size are those listed in that table; D and trimming were worked out from the DNA. The sample holds 250,000 to 300,000 clones, 86% seen once. Per the germline V gene, CDR1 is PRHDT and CDR2 is FYEKMQ (reference sequence). V was pared by 5 bases and J by 5 bases, with 7 bases between. This CDR3 has 12 amino acids. Followed over time, Seattle patients had been enrolled while infection was active.

Source material: peripheral blood. This TCR derives from a woman between 25 and 40 years old with COVID-19, enrolled during active disease. The chain couples TRBV13 to TRBJ2-1; no definite D call. CDR3 DNA sequence: TGTGCCAGCAGCCGGAGAGACAATGAGCAGTTCTTC. Amino acids: CASSRRDNEQFF.